These 19 T cell receptor beta chains were all obtained from the same sample, sequenced in a study of human T cells and chemical hapten exposure. As to time point: patch test 3, about 24 weeks after DPC sensitization. Treatment meaning: therapeutic diphenylcyclopropenone sensitization with weekly scalp DPC. TCRdb recomputed calls from the RACE reads with MiXCR, one row per CDR3 protein. The sample shows roughly 200,000 distinct CDR3 sequences, about 25% of them seen only once. The sequencing here drew on whole blood, taken in connection with sensitization to the hapten diphenylcyclopropenone (DPC). These receptors were taken from a woman in her thirties or forties with alopecia areata. Some clones in this sample may be carry-over from other donors' samples.

This clonotype has only a few counts. V is TRBV12-3 or TRBV12-4 and J is TRBJ1-1; D unresolved. The length of the CDR3 is 12 residues. V lost 8 bases to trimming and J lost 0 bases, with 7 bases between them. CDR3 amino acids: CASGRLNTEAFF. In DNA, the CDR3 is TGTGCCAGCGGGAGACTGAACACTGAAGCTTTCTTT.

The CDR3 DNA sequence: TGTGCCACACGGACAGGGATCTTCTATGGCTACACCTTC. Protein product: CATRTGIFYGYTF. The chain has TRBV10-3 and TRBJ1-2; TRBD1 aligns across 8 bases. Trimming took 10 bases from V and 4 from J; bases not matched to a gene: 8. In germline, CDR1 is ENHRY, CDR2 SYGVKD. CDR3 length: 13 amino acids.

The chain links TRBV7-9 to TRBJ2-7; 7 nucleotides line up with TRBD1. The CDR3 covers 14 residues. Losses at the gene ends were 1 base for V and 4 bases for J; bases not matched to a gene: 4. Germline V gives CDR1 SEHNR, CDR2 FQNEAQ (reference sequence). The CDR3 here is CASSLGGTDYEQYF. CDR3 DNA sequence: TGTGCCAGCAGCTTAGGGGGGACAGATTACGAGCAGTACTTC.

This clonotype appeared a few times. This sequence joins TRBV28 and TRBJ2-1; D remains unclear. The CDR3 consists of 12 residues. V lost 4 bases and J 10 bases, leaving 11 bases between the germline ends. Per germline, CDR1 MDHEN and CDR2 SYDVKM. CDR3 sequence reads: CASSSYLGEQFF. In nucleotides, the CDR3 is TGTGCCAGCAGTTCCTATCTCGGGGAGCAGTTCTTC. Using reference TRBV28 and TRBJ2-1 for the parts outside the CDR3, the full variable domain is DVKVTQSSRYLVKRTGEKVFLECVQDMDHENMFWYRQDPGLGLRLIYFSYDVKMKEKGDIPEGYSVSREKKERFSLILESASTNQTSMYLCASSSYLGEQFFGPGTRLTVL.

This rearrangement joins TRBV10-3 to TRBJ1-4, with TRBD1 as a possible D gene (5 bases). V was trimmed by 3 bases and J by 6 bases, leaving 14 bases between them. The V gene's germline CDR1 is ENHRY and CDR2 SYGVKD. CDR3 length: 15 residues. The CDR3 protein is CAISDSTAGDEKLFF. The CDR3 nucleotides are TGTGCCATCAGTGACTCGACAGCTGGGGATGAAAAACTGTTTTTT.

This clonotype appeared a few times. The CDR3 loop is CASSLGSVAETQYF. DNA for the CDR3: TGTGCCAGCAGCTTGGGATCAGTTGCGGAGACCCAGTACTTC. The V call is TRBV7-2, the J call TRBJ2-5; D ambiguous. V dropped 3 bases and J dropped 5 bases, with 13 bases sitting between them. CDR3 length: 14 amino acids. Germline CDR1 is SGHTA and CDR2 is FQGNSA.

This clonotype was counted a few times. The chain carries TRBV7-2 and TRBJ2-7, with a tentative D call TRBD1 (5 bases). The CDR3 totals 13 residues. V was shortened by 6 bases and J by 1 base, with 10 bases between the two germline ends. The V gene's germline CDR1 is SGHTA and CDR2 FQGNSA. The CDR3 region is CASSWGPSYEQYF. The CDR3, as DNA: TGTGCCAGCAGTTGGGGCCCATCCTACGAGCAGTACTTC.

This chain uses TRBV7-2 with TRBJ2-1, with D possibly being TRBD2 (5 bases). This CDR3 has 15 amino acids. Per the germline V gene, CDR1 is SGHTA and CDR2 is FQGNSA. The ends were cut back, 5 bases at V and 8 bases at J, with 19 bases in the middle. CDR3 sequence reads: CASSQVASSKYEQFF. For the CDR3, the DNA is TGTGCCAGCAGCCAGGTGGCTAGCTCGAAGTATGAGCAGTTCTTC.

The V gene is TRBV10-3, the J gene TRBJ1-5; D may be TRBD1 (5 bases). Germline V lookup: CDR1 ENHRY, CDR2 SYGVKD. The CDR3 sequence is 17 residues long. The germline V and J ends were trimmed by 2 bases and 9 bases, with 23 bases remaining between them. DNA for the CDR3: TGTGCCATCAGTGAGCCCCCGGGGACTACATTGGGGACGCCCCAGCATTTT. Its protein is CAISEPPGTTLGTPQHF.

This clonotype came up a few times. The CDR3 region has the DNA TGCAGCGCCGGAAAACTAGCAGACAATGAGCAGTTCTTC. It translates to CSAGKLADNEQFF. V and J are TRBV29-1 and TRBJ2-1; possibly TRBD2 for D (6 bases). Germline lookup yields CDR1 SQVTM and CDR2 ANQGSEA. The CDR3 has 13 amino acids. V lost 7 bases to trimming and J lost 5 bases, with 15 bases between them.

The chain carries TRBV20-1 and TRBJ1-1; D gene ambiguous. V lost 2 bases to trimming and J lost 8 bases, with 12 bases between them. This CDR3 contains 12 residues. CDR1 DFQATT and CDR2 SNEGSKA come from the germline V gene (reference sequence). As DNA, the CDR3 is TGCAGTGCTAGATCCTGGCCCTTCGAAGCTTTCTTT. This sequence encodes CSARSWPFEAFF.

There are many counts of this clonotype. J is TRBJ2-1 and V is TRBV29-1; TRBD1 agrees at 7 bases. Germline V lookup: CDR1 SQVTM, CDR2 ANQGSEA. The CDR3 extends over 14 amino acids. V dropped 3 bases and J dropped 4; count of bases not matched to a gene: 6. DNA of the CDR3: TGCAGCGTTGAGGTGGGACAGATGTACAATGAGCAGTTCTTC. Translating it yields CSVEVGQMYNEQFF.

This clonotype was counted a few times. V usage is TRBV6-5 and J usage is TRBJ2-7, with 10 bases aligning to TRBD1. The length of the CDR3 is 15 residues. The V gene's germline CDR1 is MNHEY and CDR2 SVGAGI. The J segment lost 5 bases and the V segment lost 5 bases, leaving 9 bases of the junction unmatched. This chain's CDR3 is CASSREGQGRNEQYF. CDR3 nucleotide sequence: TGTGCCAGCAGTAGAGAGGGACAGGGGCGCAACGAGCAGTACTTC.

V and J are TRBV28 and TRBJ1-5, with D possibly matching TRBD1 (5 bases). There are 14 residues in the CDR3. Between the trimmed V and J ends, which lost 5 bases and 0 bases, there was a span of 8 bases. Germline values: CDR1 MDHEN, CDR2 SYDVKM. The CDR3 is CASSRDLSNQPQHF. Here the CDR3 DNA reads TGTGCCAGCAGTCGGGACCTTAGCAATCAGCCCCAGCATTTT.

This sequence joins TRBV18 and TRBJ2-5; the D is unclear. The CDR3 loop spans 13 amino acids. The germline CDR1 and CDR2 sequences are KGHSH and LQKENI. V was shortened by 3 bases and J by 5 bases, with 10 bases between the two germline ends. CDR3 DNA: TGTGCCAGCTCACCGCCCCCCCGGGAGACCCAGTACTTC. Its translation is CASSPPPRETQYF. Combining the CDR3 with reference TRBV18 and TRBJ2-5 gives the whole variable domain NAGVMQNPRHLVRRRGQEARLRCSPMKGHSHVYWYRQLPEEGLKFMVYLQKENIIDESGMPKERFSAEFPKEGPSILRIQQVVRGDSAAYFCASSPPPRETQYFGPGTRLLVL.

This clonotype was picked up a small number of times. The V and J genes are TRBV10-3 and TRBJ2-1, with D possibly being TRBD1 (6 bases). The V and J ends lost 6 bases and 5 bases respectively, with 11 bases between them. Germline V gene lookup returns CDR1 ENHRY and CDR2 SYGVKD. CDR3 length equals 13 residues. The CDR3 bases are TGTGCCATCAGGGACAGCACCCACAATGAGCAGTTCTTC. Residues: CAIRDSTHNEQFF.

This clonotype was found a few times. This chain uses TRBV6-5 with TRBJ2-7, with 10 bases identical to TRBD1. Trimming cost V 6 bases and J 3 bases; bases outside gene matches: 11. The germline V gene has CDR1 MNHEY and CDR2 SVGAGI. The CDR3 loop spans 16 amino acids. This chain's CDR3 is CASSYLPGQGFYEQYF. For the CDR3, the DNA is TGTGCCAGCAGCTACCTACCGGGACAGGGGTTCTACGAGCAGTACTTC.

The chain couples TRBV5-4 to TRBJ2-1; TRBD1 matches 8 bases. V shed 4 bases, J shed 9 bases, and the junction held 9 bases outside the gene matches. This CDR3 has 14 amino acids. The germline CDR1 and CDR2 sequences are SGHNT and YYREEE (reference sequence). CDR3 nucleotides: TGTGCCAGCAGCACTGGACAGGGTAACAGTGAGCAGTTCTTC. Its translation is CASSTGQGNSEQFF.

The V and J genes are TRBV10-3 and TRBJ1-6; D gene unclear. Germline V gene lookup returns CDR1 ENHRY and CDR2 SYGVKD. The CDR3 is 14 residues long. V was clipped by 1 base and J by 7 bases, with 8 bases between them. CDR3 DNA: TGTGCCATCAGTGAGTTCGTGGAAAATTCACCCCTCCACTTT. It translates to CAISEFVENSPLHF.